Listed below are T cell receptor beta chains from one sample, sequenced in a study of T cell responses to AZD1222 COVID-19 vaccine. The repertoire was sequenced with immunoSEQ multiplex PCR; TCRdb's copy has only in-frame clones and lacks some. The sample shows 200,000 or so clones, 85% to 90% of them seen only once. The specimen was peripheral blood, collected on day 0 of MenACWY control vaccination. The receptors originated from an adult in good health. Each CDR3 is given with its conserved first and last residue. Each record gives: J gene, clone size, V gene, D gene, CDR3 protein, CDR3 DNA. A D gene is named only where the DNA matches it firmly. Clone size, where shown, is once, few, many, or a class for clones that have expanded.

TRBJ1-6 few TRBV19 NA CATRPGANSNSYNSPLHF TGTGCCACAAGGCCGGGGGCCAACTCAAACTCCTATAATTCACCCCTCCACTTT
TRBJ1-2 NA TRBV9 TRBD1 CASSDWAGGFYGYTF TGTGCCAGCAGCGATTGGGCAGGGGGGTTCTATGGCTACACCTTC
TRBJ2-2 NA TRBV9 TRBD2 CASSATSGRTGELFF TGTGCCAGCAGCGCGACTAGCGGGAGGACCGGGGAGCTGTTTTTT
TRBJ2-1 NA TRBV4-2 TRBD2 CASSPILAGASTPYNEQFF TGTGCCAGCAGCCCTATTCTAGCGGGGGCCTCAACCCCGTACAATGAGCAGTTCTTC
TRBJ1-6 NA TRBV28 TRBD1 CASSLDLGQGRALHF TGTGCCAGCAGTTTGGATTTGGGACAGGGGCGAGCCCTCCACTTT
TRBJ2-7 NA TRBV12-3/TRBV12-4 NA CASSWDDSYEQYF TGTGCCAGCAGCTGGGACGACTCCTACGAGCAGTACTTC
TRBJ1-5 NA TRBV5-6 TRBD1 CASSLSYRGSQPQHF TGTGCCAGCAGCTTGTCCTACAGGGGATCACAGCCCCAGCATTTT
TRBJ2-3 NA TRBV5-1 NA CASTAGPSGTDTQYF TGCGCCAGCACAGCAGGGCCCTCTGGCACAGATACGCAGTATTTT
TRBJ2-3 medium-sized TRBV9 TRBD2 CASSVVERRKLAGELDTQYF TGTGCCAGCAGCGTAGTGGAGCGACGGAAACTAGCGGGAGAGCTAGATACGCAGTATTTT
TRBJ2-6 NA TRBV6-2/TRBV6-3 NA CASSYSMPGSGANVLTF TGTGCCAGCAGTTACTCGATGCCGGGCTCTGGGGCCAACGTCCTGACTTTC
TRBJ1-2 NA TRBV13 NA CASTETGANYGYTF TGTGCCAGCACGGAGACGGGGGCCAACTATGGCTACACCTTC
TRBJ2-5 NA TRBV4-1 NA CASSQAGSQETQYF TGCGCCAGCAGCCAAGCGGGATCCCAAGAGACCCAGTACTTC
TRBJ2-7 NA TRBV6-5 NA CASSSGIKPDEQYF TGTGCCAGCAGCTCCGGGATAAAGCCGGACGAGCAGTACTTC
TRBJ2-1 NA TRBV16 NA CASSQITSSGYNEQFF TGTGCCAGCAGCCAAATAACTAGCAGCGGATACAATGAGCAGTTCTTC
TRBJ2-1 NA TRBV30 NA CAWSGGVYNEQFF TGTGCCTGGAGTGGTGGGGTATACAATGAGCAGTTCTTC
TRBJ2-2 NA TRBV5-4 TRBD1 CASSWDSVTGELFF TGTGCCAGCAGTTGGGACAGCGTTACCGGGGAGCTGTTTTTT
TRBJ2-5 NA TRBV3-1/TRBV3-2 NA CASSQDRAQYRPQYF TGTGCCAGCAGCCAAGACAGGGCCCAATACCGGCCCCAGTACTTC
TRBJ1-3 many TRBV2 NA CASSDETESSGNTIYF TGTGCCAGCAGTGACGAGACAGAGAGCTCTGGAAACACCATATATTTT
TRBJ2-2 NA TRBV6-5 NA CASSMSAGELFF TGTGCCAGCAGTATGAGTGCCGGGGAGCTGTTTTTT
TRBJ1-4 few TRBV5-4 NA CASSKRTDGNEKLFF TGTGCCAGCAGCAAAAGGACGGACGGAAATGAAAAACTGTTTTTT
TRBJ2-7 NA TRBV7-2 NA CASSLVGDLIYEQYF TGTGCCAGCAGCTTAGTAGGGGACCTAATTTACGAGCAGTACTTC
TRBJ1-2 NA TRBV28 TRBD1 CAIQTPDRGNGYTF TGTGCCATCCAGACTCCGGACAGGGGAAATGGCTACACCTTC
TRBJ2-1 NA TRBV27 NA CASNEGNEQFF TGTGCCAGCAACGAAGGGAATGAGCAGTTCTTC
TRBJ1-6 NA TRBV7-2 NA CASSLVSSQIDSPLHF TGTGCCAGCAGCTTAGTTAGTTCGCAGATTGATTCACCCCTCCACTTT
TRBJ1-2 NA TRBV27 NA CASSWGVGDYGYTF TGTGCCAGCAGTTGGGGGGTGGGGGACTATGGCTACACCTTC
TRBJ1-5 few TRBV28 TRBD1 CASRSDRGGGNQPQHF TGTGCCAGCAGGTCTGACAGGGGAGGGGGCAATCAGCCCCAGCATTTT
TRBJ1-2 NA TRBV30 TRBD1 CALQGAFSYGYTF TGTGCCTTACAGGGGGCGTTTAGCTATGGCTACACCTTC
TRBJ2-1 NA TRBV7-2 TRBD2 CASSLRGRGYNEQFF TGTGCCAGCAGCTTACGGGGGAGGGGATATAATGAGCAGTTCTTC
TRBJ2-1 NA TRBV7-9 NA CASSPSRARSSYNEQFF TGTGCCAGCAGCCCTTCTAGGGCCAGGAGCTCCTACAATGAGCAGTTCTTC
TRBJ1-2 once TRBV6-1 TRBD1 CASSEADRGYGYTF TGTGCCAGCAGTGAGGCGGACAGGGGCTATGGCTACACCTTC
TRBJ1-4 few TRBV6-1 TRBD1 CASSEGDRDEKLFF TGTGCCAGCAGTGAAGGGGACAGGGATGAAAAACTGTTTTTT
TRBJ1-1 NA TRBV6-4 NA CASSAYTNTEAFF TGTGCCAGCAGTGCTTACACCAACACTGAAGCTTTCTTT
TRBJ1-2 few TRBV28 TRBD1 CASSPQGWRGYTF TGTGCCAGCAGTCCACAGGGGTGGCGTGGCTACACCTTC
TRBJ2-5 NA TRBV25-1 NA CASSPRVNQETQYF TGTGCCAGCAGCCCAAGGGTCAACCAAGAGACCCAGTACTTC
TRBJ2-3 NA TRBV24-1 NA CATSEAKQGALTDTQYF TGTGCCACCAGTGAAGCGAAGCAGGGCGCGTTAACAGATACGCAGTATTTT
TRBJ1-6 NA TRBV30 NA CASEKGQNSPLHF TGTGCCTCAGAAAAGGGCCAAAATTCACCCCTCCACTTT
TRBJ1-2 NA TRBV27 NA CASSVGAWNYGYTF TGTGCCAGCAGCGTTGGCGCTTGGAACTATGGCTACACCTTC
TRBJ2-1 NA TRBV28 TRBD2 CASGLAGAAREQFF TGTGCCAGCGGACTAGCGGGGGCCGCAAGGGAGCAGTTCTTC
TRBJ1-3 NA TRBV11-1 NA CASSPPGPSSGNTIYF TGTGCCAGCAGCCCTCCGGGACCGAGCTCTGGAAACACCATATATTTT
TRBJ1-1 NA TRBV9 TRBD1 CASSVRTGDTEAFF TGTGCCAGCAGCGTACGTACAGGGGACACTGAAGCTTTCTTT
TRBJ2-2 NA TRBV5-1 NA CASSSAKGTGELFF TGCGCCAGCAGCTCAGCAAAGGGTACCGGGGAGCTGTTTTTT
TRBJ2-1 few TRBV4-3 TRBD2 CASSKDWRGAFYNEQFF TGCGCCAGCAGCAAAGATTGGCGGGGGGCCTTTTACAATGAGCAGTTCTTC
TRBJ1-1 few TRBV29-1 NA CSVDSTGNTEAFF TGCAGCGTTGACTCGACAGGGAACACTGAAGCTTTCTTT
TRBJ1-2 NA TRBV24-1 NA CATSEGTSIHYTF TGTGCCACCAGTGAAGGGACCTCTATACACTACACCTTC
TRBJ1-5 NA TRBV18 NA CASSPGGAQSYQPQHF TGTGCCAGCTCGCCGGGGGGGGCACAATCCTATCAGCCCCAGCATTTT
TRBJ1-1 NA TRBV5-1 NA CASAEAGFMNTEAFF TGCGCCAGCGCCGAAGCAGGCTTCATGAACACTGAAGCTTTCTTT
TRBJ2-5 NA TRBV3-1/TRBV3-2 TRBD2 CASSQATSGMGETQYF TGTGCCAGCAGCCAAGCAACTAGCGGTATGGGAGAGACCCAGTACTTC
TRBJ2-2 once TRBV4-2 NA CASSQDRVGALDTGELFF TGTGCCAGCAGCCAAGATCGGGTGGGGGCCTTGGACACCGGGGAGCTGTTTTTT
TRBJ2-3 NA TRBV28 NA CASSSLADTQYF TGTGCCAGCAGTTCCCTAGCAGATACGCAGTATTTT